The next 26 T cell receptor beta chains were all read from a single sample in a study of Ad26.COV2.S vaccination and SARS-CoV-2 variants. TCRdb's copy holds only in-frame clones and misses some; the assay was immunoSEQ multiplex PCR. This table has about 250,000 clones, about 89% appearing once. Specified treatment: about 20 received Ad26.COV2.S at low or high dose, single or two shots; five or six received placebo; per-sample allocation not given. Specimens were obtained on day 63 following the first vaccine or placebo injection. The sequenced sample was peripheral blood, obtained in a trial of Ad26.COV2.S vaccine versus placebo. These receptors were obtained from a person aged 18-60 years who received the Ad26.COV2.S COVID-19 vaccine or a placebo.

The V call is TRBV5-5, the J call TRBJ2-1; 12 bases are shared with TRBD2. CDR1 and CDR2 from the germline V gene are SGHKS and YYEKEE (reference sequence). This CDR3 spans 19 amino acids. J was trimmed by 0 bases and V by 4 bases; bases with no gene match: 11. Here the CDR3 reads CASSPRGLAGMSSYNEQFF. CDR3 coding DNA: TGTGCCAGCAGCCCCAGGGGACTAGCGGGCATGAGCTCCTACAATGAGCAGTTCTTC.

This chain connects TRBV27 to TRBJ1-1, with D unclear. V was cut by 5 bases and J by 0 bases, with 10 bases left in between. Germline values: CDR1 MNHEY, CDR2 SMNVEV (reference sequence). This CDR3 spans 14 amino acids. This CDR3 reads CASSLTIMNTEAFF. Written as DNA, the CDR3 is TGTGCCAGCAGTCTGACAATTATGAACACTGAAGCTTTCTTT.

This chain uses TRBV18 with TRBJ1-1, with TRBD1 matching over 8 bases. The CDR3 spans 11 residues. V shed 4 bases, J shed 11 bases, and the junction held 3 bases outside the gene matches. Germline values: CDR1 KGHSH, CDR2 LQKENI. As DNA, the CDR3 is TGTGCCAGCTCACAGGACAGGGCCGCTTTCTTT. Amino acids: CASSQDRAAFF.

The chain recombines TRBV3-1 (or the pseudogene TRBV3-2) with TRBJ2-5; 12 positions agree with TRBD2. The CDR3 runs 20 residues. The J segment lost 1 base and the V segment lost 4 bases, leaving 16 bases of the junction unmatched. The germline CDR1 and CDR2 sequences are LGHDT and YNNKEL (reference sequence). CDR3 residues: CASSPSLRARTSGTQETQYF. In DNA, the CDR3 is TGTGCCAGCAGCCCTAGCTTGCGGGCGAGGACTAGCGGGACCCAAGAGACCCAGTACTTC.

CDR3 sequence: CASSSGYNYGYTF. The DNA of the CDR3 is TGTGCCAGCTCATCAGGGTATAACTATGGCTACACCTTC. The genes are TRBV18 and TRBJ1-2; D may be TRBD1 (5 bases). From germline, CDR1 is KGHSH and CDR2 LQKENI. This CDR3 comprises 13 residues. Trimming took 5 bases from V and 1 from J, leaving 8 bases between them.

The chain combines TRBV19 with TRBJ2-2; D is unclear. The CDR3 runs to 14 residues. The germline V gene encodes CDR1 LNHDA and CDR2 SQIVND (reference sequence). Trimming shortened V by 3 bases and J by 0 bases, and 5 bases separated the two germline ends. CDR3 protein: CASSIGSNTGELFF. Written as DNA, the CDR3 is TGTGCCAGTAGTATTGGATCGAACACCGGGGAGCTGTTTTTT.

This chain connects TRBV11-1 to TRBJ1-4; D uncertain. The CDR3 loop spans 15 amino acids. The ends were cut back, 4 bases at V and 5 bases at J, with 14 bases in the middle. CDR1 and CDR2 from the germline V gene are SGHAT and FQDESV (reference sequence). The CDR3 reads CASSSDGPKNEKLFF. The CDR3 DNA is TGTGCCAGCAGCTCGGACGGGCCAAAGAATGAAAAACTGTTTTTT.

V and J are TRBV13 and TRBJ2-1; 7 bases match TRBD1. CDR3 length: 14 residues. V lost 6 bases and J lost 6; bases outside the gene matches: 8. Germline V gene data show CDR1 as PRHDT and CDR2 as FYEKMQ (reference sequence). The CDR3 bases are TGTGCCAGCAGTTTATCTCGACAGGGCAATGAGCAGTTCTTC. Protein: CASSLSRQGNEQFF.

The J gene is TRBJ1-4, the V gene TRBV28, with D possibly matching TRBD1 (6 bases). This CDR3 has 14 amino acids. Germline V gene lookup returns CDR1 MDHEN and CDR2 SYDVKM. V lost 6 bases to trimming and J lost 3 bases, with 11 bases between them. The CDR3 DNA reads TGTGCCAGCAGGCTAGGGGGTCCTAATGAAAAACTGTTTTTT. Its translation: CASRLGGPNEKLFF.

Only one count was recorded for this clone. This rearrangement joins TRBV27 to TRBJ1-1; D is uncertain. CDR3 length equals 14 residues. With 5 bases removed from V and 1 base from J, the gap between germline ends came to 11 bases. CDR1 and CDR2 from the germline V gene are MNHEY and SMNVEV (reference sequence). The CDR3 DNA is TGTGCCAGCAGTCCGGCCCCAGGGAACACTGAAGCTTTCTTT. Residues: CASSPAPGNTEAFF.

J is TRBJ1-2 and V is TRBV5-6, with D hard to call. This CDR3 is 13 amino acids long. V was shortened by 0 bases and J by 0 bases, with 3 bases between the two germline ends. Germline loops: CDR1 SGHDT, CDR2 YYEEEE. The CDR3 nucleotides are TGTGCCAGCAGCTTGGGGACTAACTATGGCTACACCTTC. The encoded protein is CASSLGTNYGYTF. The full variable domain, in which reference TRBV5-6 and TRBJ1-2 provide the parts outside the CDR3, is DAGVTQSPTHLIKTRGQQVTLRCSPKSGHDTVSWYQQALGQGPQFIFQYYEEEERQRGNFPDRFSGHQFPNYSSELNVNALLLGDSALYLCASSLGTNYGYTFGSGTRLTVV.

The V and J genes are TRBV20-1 and TRBJ1-1; the D is unclear. Germline lookup yields CDR1 DFQATT and CDR2 SNEGSKA (reference sequence). V lost 5 bases and J lost 1, with 5 bases in between. This CDR3 has 11 residues. CDR3 in amino acids: CSAYRNTEAFF. For the CDR3, the DNA is TGCAGTGCTTACAGGAACACTGAAGCTTTCTTT.

V usage is TRBV18 and J usage is TRBJ1-5, with 9 bases identical to TRBD1. CDR1 and CDR2 (germline): KGHSH, LQKENI. The CDR3 is made up of 16 amino acids. Losses at the gene ends were 1 base for V and 7 bases for J; bases not matched to a gene: 8. CDR3: CASSPRHRGQEQPQHF. CDR3 coding DNA: TGTGCCAGCTCACCACGGCACAGGGGGCAGGAACAGCCCCAGCATTTT.

This clone was counted once. CDR3 nucleotides: TGTGCTAGTGGTTTGGTTAGGACAGGGCAAAAGACCCAGTACTTC. This translates into CASGLVRTGQKTQYF. The genes are TRBV12-5 and TRBJ2-5, with 8 bases matching TRBD1. With V trimmed by 0 bases and J by 6 bases, 6 bases remained unmatched. CDR3 length equals 15 residues. CDR1 is LGHNT, CDR2 FRNRAP, per germline.

The chain is built from TRBV2 and TRBJ1-5, with D tentatively TRBD1 (6 bases). This CDR3 contains 13 residues. V shed 5 bases and J shed 5 bases, with 10 bases lying between them. Per the germline V gene, CDR1 is SNHLY and CDR2 is FYNNEI. As DNA, the CDR3 is TGTGCCAGCAGTTTCGAGGGGGATCAGCCCCAGCATTTT. Its protein is CASSFEGDQPQHF.

This chain joins TRBV5-1 and TRBJ1-2, with D perhaps TRBD1 (6 bases). This CDR3 is built from 13 residues. Trimming took 4 bases from V and 8 from J, leaving 15 bases between them. Germline V gene sequence: CDR1 SGHRS, CDR2 YFSETQ. The CDR3 nucleotides are TGCGCCAGCAGCGCGCGACAGGAGGGGGGCTACACCTTC. This gives the protein CASSARQEGGYTF.

The chain couples TRBV10-3 to TRBJ2-7, with D perhaps assigned TRBD1 or TRBD2 (6 bases each). The CDR3 is 14 amino acids. V shed 0 bases and J shed 4 bases, with 10 bases lying between them. The germline V gene encodes CDR1 ENHRY and CDR2 SYGVKD. The CDR3 DNA sequence: TGTGCCATCAGTGAGTCAGGGGGGACTTACGAGCAGTACTTC. Amino acids: CAISESGGTYEQYF.

The chain recombines TRBV7-9 with TRBJ1-1; TRBD1 matches at 7 bases. V dropped 3 bases and J dropped 1; count of bases not matched to a gene: 2. Germline V gene data show CDR1 as SEHNR and CDR2 as FQNEAQ (reference sequence). The CDR3 covers 14 residues. For the CDR3, the DNA is TGTGCCAGCAGCTTGCGACAGGGGAACACTGAAGCTTTCTTT. Translated, it gives CASSLRQGNTEAFF.

For the CDR3, the DNA is TGCAGCGTTACCCCAGGGGGGAACACTGAAGCTTTCTTT. It codes for CSVTPGGNTEAFF. This rearrangement joins TRBV29-1 to TRBJ1-1; 7 bases agree with TRBD1. CDR3 length: 13 residues. Germline lookup yields CDR1 SQVTM and CDR2 ANQGSEA. J was trimmed by 1 base and V by 5 bases; bases with no gene match: 4.

This clone showed up just a few times. The gene calls are TRBV12-3 or TRBV12-4 and TRBJ1-1; no definite D call. CDR3 length equals 13 residues. V was clipped by 0 bases and J by 1 base, with 3 bases between them. The CDR3 nucleotides are TGTGCCAGCAGTTTAGCCAGGAACACTGAAGCTTTCTTT. Translation: CASSLARNTEAFF.

The chain carries TRBV12-5 and TRBJ2-1; 10 nucleotides align to TRBD1. In germline, CDR1 is LGHNT, CDR2 FRNRAP. This CDR3 spans 15 amino acids. The V segment lost 11 bases and the J segment 13 bases; nucleotides outside the gene matches: 20. CDR3 in amino acids: CARCRCDRGRTGQFF. The CDR3 nucleotides are TGTGCTCGTTGTAGGTGTGACAGGGGGCGGACGGGACAGTTCTTC.

The CDR3 here is CASSLGTESGYGYTF. In DNA form, the CDR3 reads TGTGCCAGCTCCCTCGGGACAGAAAGCGGATATGGCTACACCTTC. The genes are TRBV18 and TRBJ1-2, with 7 bases fitting TRBD1. This CDR3 is 15 amino acids long. Per germline, CDR1 KGHSH and CDR2 LQKENI. Trimming cost V 6 bases and J 5 bases; bases outside gene matches: 12. The full variable domain, in which reference TRBV18 and TRBJ1-2 provide the parts outside the CDR3, is NAGVMQNPRHLVRRRGQEARLRCSPMKGHSHVYWYRQLPEEGLKFMVYLQKENIIDESGMPKERFSAEFPKEGPSILRIQQVVRGDSAAYFCASSLGTESGYGYTFGSGTRLTVV.

The DNA for the CDR3 is TGTGCCAGCAGCATCCCGGGACTAGCGGGGGAGCAGTTCTTC. This gives the protein CASSIPGLAGEQFF. This chain links TRBV7-3 with TRBJ2-1; TRBD2 matches 13 bases. V lost 5 bases, J lost 10 bases, and 5 bases stayed unmatched. This CDR3 comprises 14 residues. CDR1 SGHTA and CDR2 FQGTGA come from the germline V gene.

This clone was seen just once. The chain recombines TRBV7-9 with TRBJ2-3, with a weak D call TRBD2 (6 bases). The CDR3 runs to 12 residues. The germline V and J ends were trimmed by 8 bases and 5 bases, with 11 bases remaining between them. The germline V gene encodes CDR1 SEHNR and CDR2 FQNEAQ (reference sequence). As DNA, the CDR3 is TGTGCCAGCGGGCAGGGAGGAGATACGCAGTATTTT. It codes for CASGQGGDTQYF.

This clone turned up a few times. The chain joins TRBV6-2 or TRBV6-3 to TRBJ1-5; no reliable D call. The CDR3 contains 12 residues. The V end was cut by 4 bases, the J end by 1 base, with 2 bases between. The germline V gene encodes CDR1 MNHEY and CDR2 SVGEGT. The CDR3 DNA sequence: TGTGCCAGCAGTTTCAGCAATCAGCCCCAGCATTTT. This encodes CASSFSNQPQHF.

This rearrangement joins TRBV9 to TRBJ2-5; 10 bases match TRBD2. J was trimmed by 5 bases and V by 2 bases; bases with no gene match: 9. The CDR3 contains 16 residues. Germline V gene lookup returns CDR1 SGDLS and CDR2 YYNGEE. CDR3 amino acids: CASSVASGGAGETQYF. Written as DNA, the CDR3 is TGTGCCAGCAGCGTGGCCAGCGGGGGGGCCGGGGAGACCCAGTACTTC.